This T cell receptor beta chain was sequenced during a study of blood T cell repertoires in COVID-19. Study background: Whether acute or convalescent, the COVID-19 samples came from the United States, Italy and Spain. T cells, B-cell-depleted T cells, or PBMCs provided the cDNA or gDNA that served as material.

The length of the CDR3 is 16 residues. Germline CDR1 is SGHTA and CDR2 is FQGNSA. The junction had 12 bases not matched to a gene; V was cut back by 1 base and J by 12 bases. Sequencing used immunoSEQ multiplex PCR; TCRdb keeps in-frame clones, though not all of them. The sample has roughly 190,000 clones; roughly 91% are singletons. Sequenced input: peripheral blood. V usage is TRBV7-2 and J usage is TRBJ2-1; the match to TRBD2 covers 10 bases. The receptor was derived from a human donor in a cohort sampled during active COVID-19. CDR3 in DNA: TGTGCCAGCAGCTTAGGAGGTAGCGGGGGGCAGTTGGCGCAGTTCTTC. Translation gives CASSLGGSGGQLAQFF.